Below are 10 T cell receptor beta chains sequenced from a single sample in a study of T cell changes during pregnancy in multiple sclerosis. Produced via immunoSEQ multiplex PCR; TCRdb's table is partial and in-frame only. This sample has 55,000 to 95,000 clones, with about 92% found just once. The specimen was peripheral blood, collected in the second trimester of pregnancy. The receptors originated from a female donor in good health, enrolled as a control in a pregnancy study.

V gene TRBV15 combines with J gene TRBJ2-3; possible D gene TRBD1, 5 bases. There are 18 residues in the CDR3. The germline CDR1 and CDR2 sequences are LNHNV and YYDKDF (reference sequence). Trimming stripped 0 bases from V and 2 bases from J, with 18 bases between. In DNA form, the CDR3 reads TGTGCCACCAGCAGAGACCGATCTTCAGGGCTCTCCACAGATACGCAGTATTTT. It yields the protein CATSRDRSSGLSTDTQYF.

This clone has only a few counts. The CDR3 DNA is TGTGCCAGCAGTACCGGAGGGACCCTTAATTCACCCCTCCACTTT. As protein: CASSTGGTLNSPLHF. V usage is TRBV5-4 and J usage is TRBJ1-6; maybe TRBD1 (5 bases). V lost 5 bases and J lost 6, with 15 bases in between. CDR1 SGHNT and CDR2 YYREEE come from the germline V gene (reference sequence). The CDR3 sequence is 15 residues long. The whole variable domain, filled in from reference TRBV5-4 and TRBJ1-6, reads ETGVTQSPTHLIKTRGQQVTLRCSSQSGHNTVSWYQQALGQGPQFIFQYYREEENGRGNFPPRFSGLQFPNYSSELNVNALELDDSALYLCASSTGGTLNSPLHFGNGTRLTVT.

V and J are TRBV7-9 and TRBJ2-3; no firm D call. With 5 bases removed from V and 1 base from J, the gap between germline ends came to 13 bases. The CDR3 length is 15 residues. Per germline, CDR1 SEHNR and CDR2 FQNEAQ (reference sequence). The CDR3 nucleotides read TGTGCCAGCAGCGATTTTAGTGGGCGCACAGATACGCAGTATTTT. Its translation is CASSDFSGRTDTQYF.

This rearrangement joins TRBV4-1 to TRBJ2-5, with 7 bases lining up with TRBD2. Germline trimming cut 3 bases from V and 0 bases from J; bases unmatched to any gene: 4. CDR1 is MGHRA and CDR2 is YSYEKL in the germline V gene. CDR3 length: 15 residues. In DNA, the CDR3 is TGCGCCAGCAGCCAGGGACTACCGTACCAAGAGACCCAGTACTTC. This translates into CASSQGLPYQETQYF.

This clone was recorded only once. This chain links TRBV5-5 with TRBJ1-4, with D unclear. Trimming stripped 5 bases from V and 0 bases from J, with 11 bases between. CDR1 is SGHKS, CDR2 YYEKEE, per germline (reference sequence). CDR3 size: 15 residues. The CDR3 DNA reads as TGTGCCAGCAGTTTGCTAGGAGCAACTAATGAAAAACTGTTTTTT. This codes for CASSLLGATNEKLFF. Drawing the rest from reference TRBV5-5 and TRBJ1-4, the complete variable domain is DAGVTQSPTHLIKTRGQQVTLRCSPISGHKSVSWYQQVLGQGPQFIFQYYEKEERGRGNFPDRFSARQFPNYSSELNVNALLLGDSALYLCASSLLGATNEKLFFGSGTQLSVL.

The chain links TRBV5-6 to TRBJ1-6; 10 nucleotides line up with TRBD1. The germline V gene encodes CDR1 SGHDT and CDR2 YYEEEE. This CDR3 is 15 amino acids long. Unmatched junction bases numbered 3, after V lost 4 bases and J lost 5 bases. CDR3 protein: CASSLGTGDNSPLHF. CDR3 sequence (DNA): TGTGCCAGCAGCCTAGGGACAGGGGATAATTCACCCCTCCACTTT.

The chain has TRBV6-5 and TRBJ1-5, with a weak D call TRBD1 (5 bases). The V end lost 0 bases, the J end lost 5 bases, and 8 bases lay between the germline ends. CDR1 is MNHEY and CDR2 is SVGAGI in the germline V gene. The CDR3 spans 14 residues. In DNA form, the CDR3 reads TGTGCCAGCAGTTACTCTCGGGGGTATCAGCCCCAGCATTTT. Its translation is CASSYSRGYQPQHF.

This chain connects TRBV4-3 to TRBJ1-2; TRBD1 is a possible D gene (5 bases). Germline loops: CDR1 LGHNA, CDR2 YSLEER. Trimming left V 0 bases short and J 4 bases short, with 12 bases between. This CDR3 comprises 15 residues. In DNA, the CDR3 is TGCGCCAGCAGCCAAGAGTGGGGGGTCATCTATGGCTACACCTTC. This codes for CASSQEWGVIYGYTF.

The chain joins TRBV25-1 to TRBJ2-1; D possibly corresponds to TRBD1 (6 bases). The CDR3 covers 14 residues. The germline V gene encodes CDR1 MGHDK and CDR2 SYGVNS. Trimming took off 4 bases at V and 2 bases at J, with 9 bases between the two ends. The CDR3 reads CASSGGQPYNEQFF. The CDR3 DNA reads as TGTGCCAGCAGTGGGGGGCAGCCCTACAATGAGCAGTTCTTC.

The chain uses TRBV6-5 and TRBJ2-5; perhaps TRBD2 as D (6 bases). The CDR3 extends over 14 amino acids. Trimming left V 5 bases short and J 5 bases short, with 15 bases between. Per germline, CDR1 MNHEY and CDR2 SVGAGI. This chain's CDR3 is CASSDTGSRETQYF. The CDR3 DNA reads TGTGCCAGCAGTGATACCGGGAGCAGGGAGACCCAGTACTTC.